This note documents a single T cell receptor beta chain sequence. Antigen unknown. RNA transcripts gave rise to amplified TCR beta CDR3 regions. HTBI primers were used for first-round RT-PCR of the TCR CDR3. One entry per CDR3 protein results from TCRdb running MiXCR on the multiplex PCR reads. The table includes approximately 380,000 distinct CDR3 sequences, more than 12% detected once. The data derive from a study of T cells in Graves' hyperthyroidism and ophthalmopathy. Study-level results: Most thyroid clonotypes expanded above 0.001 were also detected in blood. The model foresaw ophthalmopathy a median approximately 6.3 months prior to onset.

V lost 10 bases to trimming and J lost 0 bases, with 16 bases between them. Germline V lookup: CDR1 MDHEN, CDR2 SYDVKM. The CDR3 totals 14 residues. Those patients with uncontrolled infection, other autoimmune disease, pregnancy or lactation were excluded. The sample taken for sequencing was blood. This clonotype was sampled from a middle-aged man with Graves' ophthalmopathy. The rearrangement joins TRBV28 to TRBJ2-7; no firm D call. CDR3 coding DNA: TGTGCCATAATGGAGACTGGCTCCTCCTACGAGCAGTACTTC. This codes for CAIMETGSSYEQYF.